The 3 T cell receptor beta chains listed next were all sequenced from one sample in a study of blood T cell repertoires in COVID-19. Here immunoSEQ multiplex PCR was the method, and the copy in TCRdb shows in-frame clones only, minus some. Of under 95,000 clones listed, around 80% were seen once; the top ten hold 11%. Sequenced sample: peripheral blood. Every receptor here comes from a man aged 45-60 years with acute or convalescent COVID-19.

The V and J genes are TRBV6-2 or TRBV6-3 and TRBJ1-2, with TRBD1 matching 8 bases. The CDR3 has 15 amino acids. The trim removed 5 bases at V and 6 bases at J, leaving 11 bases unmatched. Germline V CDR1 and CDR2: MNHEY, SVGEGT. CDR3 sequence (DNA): TGTGCCAGCAGTCCCCCGACAGGGGAGCAGGATGGCTACACCTTC. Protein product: CASSPPTGEQDGYTF.

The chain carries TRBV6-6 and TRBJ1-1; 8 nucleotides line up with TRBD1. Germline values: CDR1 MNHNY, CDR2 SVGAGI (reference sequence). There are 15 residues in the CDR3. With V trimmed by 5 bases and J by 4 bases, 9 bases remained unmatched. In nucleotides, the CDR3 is TGTGCCAGCAGTACCTCTGACAGGGGAACCACTGAAGCTTTCTTT. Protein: CASSTSDRGTTEAFF.

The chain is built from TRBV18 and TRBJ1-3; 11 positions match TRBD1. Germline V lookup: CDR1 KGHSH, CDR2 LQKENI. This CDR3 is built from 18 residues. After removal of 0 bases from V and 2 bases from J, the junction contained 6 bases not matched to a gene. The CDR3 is CASSPPGTGGLTGNTIYF. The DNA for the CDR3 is TGTGCCAGCTCACCACCAGGGACAGGGGGACTTACTGGAAACACCATATATTTT.